These 17 T cell receptor beta chains share one sample of origin, sequenced in a study of CD8 T cells in ankylosing spondylitis. MiXCR, applied by TCRdb to the 5' RACE reads, yields one record per CDR3 protein. In the table there are more than 150,000 distinct CDR3 sequences, under 14% of which are singletons. Sequencing was performed on blood, either unsorted or a sorted T cell fraction (not recorded which). Receptors originate from a male donor with ankylosing spondylitis or in good health (not recorded which).

In this sample, this clonotype turned up many times. This rearrangement joins TRBV20-1 to TRBJ2-1; TRBD1 agrees at 11 bases. CDR3 length equals 14 residues. Losses at the gene ends were 6 bases for V and 2 bases for J; bases not matched to a gene: 3. CDR1 and CDR2 (germline): DFQATT, SNEGSKA (reference sequence). In DNA form, the CDR3 reads TGCAGTGCGGCGGGACAGGGGGCCTACAATGAGCAGTTCTTC. Amino acids: CSAAGQGAYNEQFF.

On this clonotype: A read error may account for a junction end that differs from germline. CDR3 coding DNA: TGTGCCAGCAGCTGGCAGACAGGGGGCTCTTCAACCCTCCACTTT. Its protein product is CASSWQTGGSSTLHF. The chain links TRBV11-3 to TRBJ1-6, with 10 bases identical to TRBD1. Looked up from germline, CDR1 is SGHNT and CDR2 is YENEEA. This CDR3 region has 15 residues.

This clonotype has only a few counts. The genes are TRBV4-3 and TRBJ1-3; 7 nucleotides align to TRBD1. This CDR3 has 16 residues. Per germline, CDR1 LGHNA and CDR2 YSLEER. Trimming at V came to 4 bases and at J to 4 bases, leaving 10 bases not matched to a gene. The CDR3 DNA follows: TGCGCCAGCAGCCCGTTTACAGGGGCCACAGGAAACACCATATATTTT. Encoded protein: CASSPFTGATGNTIYF.

This clonotype showed up many times. This CDR3 is CSATTTSTEQFF. The CDR3 DNA follows: TGCAGTGCTACGACGACTAGCACTGAGCAGTTCTTC. The rearrangement uses TRBV20-1 and TRBJ2-1, with 7 bases matching TRBD2. Per germline, CDR1 DFQATT and CDR2 SNEGSKA (reference sequence). V lost 4 bases, J lost 9 bases, and 6 bases stayed unmatched. This CDR3 has 12 residues.

Regarding this clonotype: Given a much more abundant clone one base away, this may be a read error. The V call is TRBV3-1, the J call TRBJ2-2, with a weak D call TRBD1 (6 bases). Germline CDR1 LGHDT, CDR2 YNNKEL (reference sequence). The CDR3 extends over 14 amino acids. The CDR3 coding sequence is TGTGCCAGCAGACGGACAGAGATGGTAGGGGCGCTGTTTTTT. It specifies CASRRTEMVGALFF.

This clonotype was seen more than once but under ten times. CDR3 coding DNA: TGTGCCAGTAGTACAGGGACTGTCCTATACAATGAGCAGTTCTTC. It is translated as CASSTGTVLYNEQFF. This chain links TRBV19 with TRBJ2-1; D possibly corresponds to TRBD2 (6 bases). The germline V gene has CDR1 LNHDA and CDR2 SQIVND (reference sequence). The CDR3 length is 15 residues. The V gene lost 4 bases and the J gene lost 4 bases, with 14 bases spanning the gap.

In its sample, this clonotype was seen many times. V usage is TRBV20-1 and J usage is TRBJ1-1; D not certain. Germline loops: CDR1 DFQATT, CDR2 SNEGSKA (reference sequence). The CDR3 loop spans 11 amino acids. V lost 1 base and J lost 12, with 12 bases in between. The CDR3 nucleotides read TGCAGTGCTAGAGTGGAGGGAGGAACTTTCTTT. This translates into CSARVEGGTFF.

Ten or more counts support this clonotype. The chain employs TRBV15 and TRBJ2-1; D may be TRBD1 or TRBD2 (5 bases each). V was trimmed by 4 bases and J by 4 bases, leaving 26 bases between them. CDR3 length: 19 amino acids. In germline, CDR1 is LNHNV, CDR2 YYDKDF (reference sequence). The CDR3, as DNA: TGTGCCACCAGCACTCACCAGCCCTCCCTACGGGGCAGTTACAATGAGCAGTTCTTC. Protein: CATSTHQPSLRGSYNEQFF.

This clonotype was counted many times. A junction end diverges from the germline sequence, so it may reflect a read error. V gene TRBV9 combines with J gene TRBJ1-6; the D gene is possibly TRBD1 (6 bases). Germline CDR1 is SGDLS and CDR2 is YYNGEE. The CDR3 is made up of 14 amino acids. The CDR3 bases are TGCACCAGCAGCGTAGAGGGGGGTCGATCGCCCCTCCACTTT. Amino acid sequence: CTSSVEGGRSPLHF.

Note on this clonotype: A much larger clone is a single base away; this may be a read error. This chain connects TRBV10-3 to TRBJ1-1, with D uncertain. Germline V gives CDR1 ENHRY, CDR2 SYGVKD. Trimming took off 7 bases at V and 8 bases at J, with 11 bases between the two ends. The CDR3 has 11 amino acids. CDR3 DNA sequence: TGTGCCATCAAAGGTGGAGCGGAAGCTTTCTTT. Amino acids: CAIKGGAEAFF.

Of note for this clonotype: One end of the junction fails to match germline, which may point to a read error. V is TRBV11-3 and J is TRBJ2-3; D is uncertain. CDR1 and CDR2 (germline): SGHNT, YENEEA. The CDR3 totals 15 residues. The CDR3 region is CSSSLDGGGTDTQYF. CDR3 in DNA: TGTTCCAGCAGCTTAGATGGTGGGGGCACAGATACGCAGTATTTT. The whole variable domain, remainder taken from reference TRBV11-3 and TRBJ2-3, is EAGVVQSPRYKIIEKKQPVAFWCNPISGHNTLYWYLQNLGQGPELLIRYENEEAVDDSQLPKDRFSAERLKGVDSTLKIQPAELGDSAVYLCSSSLDGGGTDTQYFGPGTRLTVL.

The chain joins TRBV3-1 to TRBJ2-7; 10 bases map to TRBD2. Trimming removed 0 bases from V and 2 bases from J; junction bases left unmatched: 7. Germline assignment: CDR1 LGHDT and CDR2 YNNKEL (reference sequence). The length of the CDR3 is 17 residues. Here the CDR3 reads CASSQDDLAGDTYEQYF. CDR3 DNA: TGTGCCAGCAGCCAAGATGATCTAGCGGGGGACACCTACGAGCAGTACTTC.

The chain combines TRBV29-1 with TRBJ2-1; TRBD1 aligns across 8 bases. After removal of 3 bases from V and 10 bases from J, the junction contained 8 bases not matched to a gene. The CDR3 contains 13 residues. Germline CDR1 SQVTM, CDR2 ANQGSEA. The CDR3 coding sequence is TGCAGCGTTGACGGCCGACAGGGGAGGGAGCAGTTCTTC. It encodes CSVDGRQGREQFF.

This clonotype was counted ten times or more. The J gene is TRBJ1-1, the V gene TRBV6-5, with a weak D call TRBD1 (6 bases). Per the germline V gene, CDR1 is MNHEY and CDR2 is SVGAGI. The CDR3 loop spans 15 amino acids. Deletions cut 2 bases from V and 5 bases from J, with 15 bases between. CDR3 bases: TGTGCCAGCAGTTACGGAGGGGGTTATTGGACTGAAGCTTTCTTT. Residues: CASSYGGGYWTEAFF.

Many counts were recorded for this clonotype. J is TRBJ2-3 and V is TRBV30; D is perhaps TRBD2 (6 bases). The CDR3 runs 14 residues. In germline, CDR1 is GTSNPN, CDR2 SVGIG (reference sequence). The V and J ends lost 3 bases and 5 bases respectively, with 15 bases between them. This CDR3 is CAWRVGGTGDTQYF. CDR3 DNA sequence: TGTGCCTGGAGGGTTGGCGGGACCGGAGATACGCAGTATTTT.

V is TRBV15 and J is TRBJ1-5; a weak D match, TRBD1 (6 bases). The CDR3 runs 15 residues. Deletions cut 1 base from V and 6 bases from J, with 13 bases between. Germline values: CDR1 LNHNV, CDR2 YYDKDF (reference sequence). The CDR3 region is CATSRGSTRGQPQHF. For the CDR3, the DNA is TGTGCCACCAGCAGAGGATCTACCAGGGGTCAGCCCCAGCATTTT.

The rearrangement uses TRBV12-3 or TRBV12-4 and TRBJ2-5; 10 bases match TRBD2. V gave up 6 bases and J gave up 3 bases; unmatched junction bases: 10. This CDR3 region has 16 residues. The CDR3 nucleotides are TGTGCCAGCAGGGGGAGTGCTAGCGGGAGTAAAGAGACCCAGTACTTC. Protein: CASRGSASGSKETQYF.